The T cell receptor (beta chain) under discussion was sequenced for a study of human T cells and chemical hapten exposure. General study points: In comparison with controls, expanded TCRs gave rise to a significantly larger number of large CDR3 similarity clusters. Sensitizing to DPC left TCRs with a frequency above 1 in 1000 unaltered.

The time point denotes: patch test 1, 2 weeks after DPC sensitization. This sample's treatment: therapeutic diphenylcyclopropenone sensitization with weekly scalp DPC. The drawing of blood occurred before each patch test was applied. This clonotype turned up a few times. No antigen is known for it. The library put unique molecular identifiers onto individual cDNA molecules. TCRdb re-called the RACE reads through MiXCR, storing one row per CDR3 protein. This table has tens of thousands of distinct CDR3 sequences, approximately 29% appearing once. Looked up from germline, CDR1 is DFQATT and CDR2 is SNEGSKA (reference sequence). This CDR3 spans 13 amino acids. V was shortened by 3 bases and J by 2 bases, with 11 bases between the two germline ends.

The clonotype originates from a middle-aged man with alopecia areata. Some clones in this sample may be carry-over from other donors' samples. This sequence joins TRBV20-1 and TRBJ2-7; D is perhaps TRBD1 (6 bases). The sequenced sample was whole blood, obtained in connection with sensitization to the hapten diphenylcyclopropenone (DPC). CDR3 loop: CSARGHLPYEQYF. CDR3 nucleotide sequence: TGCAGTGCTAGGGGACACCTCCCCTACGAGCAGTACTTC.